This TCR beta chain was recorded in a study of blood T cell repertoires in COVID-19 (dated by TCRdb to about 2020). General notes on the study: Samples from collaborators originated in the United States, Italy and Spain and spanned both the acute and convalescent phases of COVID-19. The material from the prospective study consisted of cDNA or gDNA derived from T cells, B-cell-depleted T cells, or PBMCs. Deeply sampled blood TCRbeta repertoires from subjects exposed to, actively infected with, or recovered from COVID-19 were included in the dataset. A freely available public database, intended as a resource for researchers studying the immune response to SARS-CoV-2, is where the repertoires were released. The samples were drawn from the first 160 participants of the ongoing ImmuneRACE study and from over a thousand subjects provided by 6 global collaborators. The sample metadata nearly always contained a de-identified subject ID, COVID-19 status, age in years and sex. Where available, HLA class I and class II types were obtained from metadata supplied by the sample provider rather than from assay-based typing. Broad study findings and their caveats: The amount of clinical and demographic metadata varied by source and participant and was provided uncurated.

CDR1 is given as LNHDA and CDR2 as SQIVND, both from the germline V gene (reference sequence). Ends trimmed: V by 6 bases, J by 5 bases; bases unmatched to a gene: 7. The CDR3 starts with the cysteine, ends with the phenylalanine, and has 15 residues. The entry retains the CDR3 DNA only, 45 bases that are in frame from base 1. With respect to this clone: The antigen it binds to is not known. Base qualities are not at hand, and no much larger clone is one base apart.

TCRbeta CDR3 regions were amplified from genomic DNA by means of the immunoSEQ Assay, a bias-controlled multiplex PCR. As for the original processing: Nucleated cell counts per sample were estimated from amplification of reference gene primers within the assay. To quantify the absolute abundance of each unique TCRbeta CDR3 rearrangement, sequence reads were collapsed and filtered. For each sample, productive Simpson clonality was calculated by taking the square root of Simpson's diversity index across productive rearrangements. The immuneACCESS repertoire file appears here via TCRdb, limited to in-frame rearrangements. These files lack a portion of the clones; in checked studies, under half of the deficit traces to unresolved V genes, and the cause of the others is not known. From that table come the V and J calls and clone size; the DNA was used to work out D and trimming. The sample yields 150,000 to 200,000 clones; approximately 78% were counted once. 11% of the sample is taken by the ten largest.

Whole blood was collected in K2EDTA tubes by collaborating institutions according to the institutions' own protocols. Collaborator samples were shipped for TCRbeta analysis as frozen whole blood, isolated PBMCs, or DNA extracted from either sample type. The material sequenced was peripheral blood. The chain links TRBV19 with TRBJ1-5, and TRBD1 matches 10 of the central bases. The receptor comes from a human donor in a cohort sampled during active COVID-19. For the CDR3, the sequence is CASSRTGTGDQPQHF. Here is the DNA: TGTGCCAGTAGCCGAACCGGGACAGGGGATCAGCCCCAGCATTTT.